This passage covers 11 T cell receptor beta chains from one sample sequenced in a study of identical twins. TCRdb reprocessed the 5' RACE reads via MiXCR and lists one record per CDR3 protein. The table lists 400,000 to 600,000 distinct CDR3 sequences, about 20% of them singletons, with about 0.48% in the top ten. These records were also assigned to another study, of yellow fever vaccine responses in identical twins.

Sample: CD4+ T cells sorted from blood. Receptor source: a woman aged 18-30 years in good health.

This clonotype has a handful of counts. The gene calls are TRBV20-1 and TRBJ2-3; D ambiguous. Per germline, CDR1 DFQATT and CDR2 SNEGSKA (reference sequence). The CDR3 contains 16 residues. Trimming took off 2 bases at V and 0 bases at J, with 15 bases between the two ends. CDR3 protein: CSARLFGDTSTDTQYF. The CDR3 nucleotides read TGCAGTGCTAGATTGTTTGGGGATACTAGCACAGATACGCAGTATTTT.

The CDR3 loop reads CASSQTTGNEKLFF. CDR3 DNA sequence: TGCGCCAGCAGCCAGACTACGGGGAATGAAAAACTGTTTTTT. The genes are TRBV4-1 and TRBJ1-4; unclear D gene. The CDR3 length is 14 residues. From germline, CDR1 is MGHRA and CDR2 YSYEKL. Trimming shortened V by 3 bases and J by 5 bases, and 10 bases separated the two germline ends.

This clonotype was observed a few times. The rearrangement joins TRBV12-3 or TRBV12-4 to TRBJ1-6; perhaps TRBD1 as D (6 bases). This CDR3 region has 15 residues. V lost 1 base, J lost 6 bases, and 10 bases lay in between. CDR3: CASSLGTGTNSPLHF. The CDR3 nucleotides read TGTGCCAGCAGTTTAGGAACAGGGACTAATTCACCCCTCCACTTT.

This chain links TRBV11-3 with TRBJ2-1, with a weak D call TRBD2 (5 bases). The CDR3 is 14 amino acids. Germline V lookup: CDR1 SGHNT, CDR2 YENEEA. V lost 8 bases and J 5 bases, leaving 16 bases between the germline ends. CDR3 loop: CASRKWERDNEQFF. The CDR3 DNA is TGTGCCAGCCGAAAATGGGAGCGCGACAATGAGCAGTTCTTC.

This clonotype was counted between two and nine times. The V gene is TRBV10-3, the J gene TRBJ2-1; D call uncertain. This CDR3 contains 12 residues. Trimming cost V 6 bases and J 7 bases, with 10 bases left between them. Germline CDR1 is ENHRY and CDR2 is SYGVKD. Here the CDR3 DNA reads TGTGCCATCAGGGACGGGTCGAATGAGCAGTTCTTC. Amino acids: CAIRDGSNEQFF.

This clonotype was picked up many times. The J gene is TRBJ2-1, the V gene TRBV5-1, with D uncertain. This CDR3 region has 13 residues. Trimming removed 0 bases at V and 7 bases at J, with 8 bases between. The germline CDR1 and CDR2 sequences are SGHRS and YFSETQ. For the CDR3, the DNA is TGCGCCAGCAGCTTGGTGGGGTCGAATGAGCAGTTCTTC. Translated: CASSLVGSNEQFF.

This clonotype appeared a few times. The CDR3 here is CSVGFGTTNTGELFF. CDR3 nucleotides: TGCAGCGTGGGGTTCGGGACAACGAACACCGGGGAGCTGTTTTTT. The V gene is TRBV29-1, the J gene TRBJ2-2; a possible D gene is TRBD1 (6 bases). CDR3 length: 15 amino acids. The germline V and J ends were trimmed by 6 bases and 0 bases, with 14 bases remaining between them. CDR1 is SQVTM and CDR2 is ANQGSEA in the germline V gene.

The genes are TRBV10-2 and TRBJ2-2, with D possibly TRBD1 on 6 matching bases. The V end was cut by 5 bases, the J end by 2 bases, with 12 bases between. The CDR3 spans 15 residues. CDR1 is WSHSY and CDR2 is SAAADI in the germline V gene. The CDR3: CASSRWTVNTGELFF. CDR3 in DNA: TGCGCCAGCAGTCGTTGGACAGTCAACACCGGGGAGCTGTTTTTT.

The chain employs TRBV2 and TRBJ2-3, with 8 bases lining up with TRBD1. From germline, CDR1 is SNHLY and CDR2 FYNNEI. V lost 10 bases to trimming and J lost 1 base; unmatched junction nucleotides: 4. This CDR3 comprises 13 residues. The CDR3 spells CAKADRGTDTQYF. CDR3 DNA: TGTGCCAAAGCGGACAGGGGCACAGATACGCAGTATTTT.

The chain has TRBV12-3 or TRBV12-4 and TRBJ1-5; D is possibly TRBD1 (5 bases). V lost 4 bases and J lost 3, with 16 bases in between. The CDR3 has 16 residues. CDR3 in amino acids: CASSSDSAWVNQPQHF. The CDR3 DNA reads as TGTGCCAGCAGTTCCGACAGCGCCTGGGTCAATCAGCCCCAGCATTTT.

A few counts support this clonotype. This sequence joins TRBV28 and TRBJ2-7; 10 positions match TRBD1. Germline V gene lookup returns CDR1 MDHEN and CDR2 SYDVKM. The CDR3 sequence is 15 residues long. V lost 5 bases, J lost 4 bases, and 8 bases stayed unmatched. The CDR3 DNA sequence: TGTGCCAGCAGTACACACCGACAGGGGGCTTACGAGCAGTACGTC. Amino acids: CASSTHRQGAYEQYV.